This T cell receptor (beta chain) came from a study of CD8+ T cells in alopecia areata. Isolated RNA was reverse transcribed into cDNA used as the sequencing template. Produced via immunoSEQ multiplex PCR; TCRdb's table is partial and in-frame only. The sample lists nearly 95,000 clones; 60% to 80% were seen once. Described treatment: oral pan-JAK inhibitor, 5-10 mg twice daily. Trimming took 0 bases from V and 0 from J, leaving 8 bases between them. CDR1 and CDR2 (germline): LGHNA, YSLEER. The CDR3 covers 15 residues. This receptor was taken from a human donor with alopecia areata. The chain has TRBV4-3 and TRBJ1-1; D not certain. The sequenced sample was CD8+ T cells sorted from blood, obtained around week 44, from a patient treated with tofacitinib. CDR3 loop: CASSQDASLNTEAFF. For the CDR3, the DNA is TGCGCCAGCAGCCAAGACGCCAGCCTGAACACTGAAGCTTTCTTT.